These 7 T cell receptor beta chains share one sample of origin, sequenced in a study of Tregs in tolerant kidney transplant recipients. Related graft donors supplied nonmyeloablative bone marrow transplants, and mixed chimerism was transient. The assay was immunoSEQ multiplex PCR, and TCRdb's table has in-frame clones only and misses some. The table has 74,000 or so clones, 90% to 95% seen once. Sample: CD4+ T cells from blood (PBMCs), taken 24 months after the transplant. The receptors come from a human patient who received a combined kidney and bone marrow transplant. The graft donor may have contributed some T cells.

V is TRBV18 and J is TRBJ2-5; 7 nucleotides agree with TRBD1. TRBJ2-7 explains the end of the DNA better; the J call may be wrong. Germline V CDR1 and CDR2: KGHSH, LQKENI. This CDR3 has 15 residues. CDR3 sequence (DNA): TGTGCCAGCTCACAACTACGACAGGGTTCCTACGAGCAGTACTTC. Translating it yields CASSQLRQGSYEQYF.

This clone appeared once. CDR3 protein: CASSYHGSGGKGNEQFF. The CDR3 bases are TGTGCCAGCAGCTACCACGGGAGCGGGGGGAAGGGGAATGAGCAGTTCTTC. The V and J genes are TRBV7-3 and TRBJ2-1; 9 positions agree with TRBD2. Per the germline V gene, CDR1 is SGHTA and CDR2 is FQGTGA. The CDR3 contains 17 residues. V lost 4 bases and J lost 7; bases outside the gene matches: 14.

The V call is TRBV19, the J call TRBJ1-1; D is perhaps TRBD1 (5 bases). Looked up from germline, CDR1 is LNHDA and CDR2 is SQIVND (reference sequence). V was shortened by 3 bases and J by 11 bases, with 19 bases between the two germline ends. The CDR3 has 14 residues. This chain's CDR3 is CASSIEALGARAFF. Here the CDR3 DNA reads TGTGCCAGTAGTATCGAGGCTTTAGGGGCTCGGGCTTTCTTT. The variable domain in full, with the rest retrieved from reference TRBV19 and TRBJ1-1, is DGGITQSPKYLFRKEGQNVTLSCEQNLNHDAMYWYRQDPGQGLRLIYYSQIVNDFQKGDIAEGYSVSREKKESFPLTVTSAQKNPTAFYLCASSIEALGARAFFGQGTRLTVV.

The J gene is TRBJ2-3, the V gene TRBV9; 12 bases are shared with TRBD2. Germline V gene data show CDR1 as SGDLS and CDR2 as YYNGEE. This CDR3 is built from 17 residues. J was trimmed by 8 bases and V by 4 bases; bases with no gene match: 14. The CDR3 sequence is CASSTRTSGMVGATQYF. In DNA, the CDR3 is TGTGCCAGCAGCACACGGACTAGCGGGATGGTGGGGGCTACGCAGTATTTT.

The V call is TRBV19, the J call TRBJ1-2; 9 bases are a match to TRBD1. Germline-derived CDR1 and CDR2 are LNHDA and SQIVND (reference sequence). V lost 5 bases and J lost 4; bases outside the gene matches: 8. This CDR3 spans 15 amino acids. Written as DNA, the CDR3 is TGTGCCAGTAGTCAACAGGACAGGGGATTCTATGGCTACACCTTC. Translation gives CASSQQDRGFYGYTF.

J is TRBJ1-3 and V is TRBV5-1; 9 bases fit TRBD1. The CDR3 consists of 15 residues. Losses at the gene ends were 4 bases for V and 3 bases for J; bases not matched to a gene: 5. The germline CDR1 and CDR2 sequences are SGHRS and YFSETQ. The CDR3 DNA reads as TGCGCCAGCAGCGTACAGGGGGCGAGTGGAAACACCATATATTTT. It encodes CASSVQGASGNTIYF.

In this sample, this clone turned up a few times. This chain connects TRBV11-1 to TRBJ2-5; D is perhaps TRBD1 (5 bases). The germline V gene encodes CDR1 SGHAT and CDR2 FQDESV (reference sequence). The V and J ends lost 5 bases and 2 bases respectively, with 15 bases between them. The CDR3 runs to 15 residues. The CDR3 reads CASSPSKGPQETQYF. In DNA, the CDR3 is TGTGCCAGCAGCCCCTCTAAGGGGCCTCAAGAGACCCAGTACTTC.